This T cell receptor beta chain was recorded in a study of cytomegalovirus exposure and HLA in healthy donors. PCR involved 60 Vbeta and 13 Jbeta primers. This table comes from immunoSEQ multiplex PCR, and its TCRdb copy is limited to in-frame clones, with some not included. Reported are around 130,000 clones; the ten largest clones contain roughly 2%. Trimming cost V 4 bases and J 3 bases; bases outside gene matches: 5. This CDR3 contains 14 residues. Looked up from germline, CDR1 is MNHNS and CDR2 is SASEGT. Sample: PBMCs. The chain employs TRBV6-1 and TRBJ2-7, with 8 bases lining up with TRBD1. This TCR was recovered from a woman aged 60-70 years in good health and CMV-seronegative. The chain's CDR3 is CASSAGQGHYEQYF. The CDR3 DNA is TGTGCCAGCAGTGCTGGACAGGGACACTACGAGCAGTACTTC.